This T cell receptor beta chain came from a study of Graves' ophthalmopathy and Graves' hyperthyroidism. The V and J ends lost 8 bases and 4 bases respectively, with 14 bases between them. CDR3 length: 13 amino acids. Germline V gene sequence: CDR1 MNHEY, CDR2 SVGAGI. Findings and caveats of the study: Most expanded clonotypes in thyroid above 0.001 frequency also showed up in blood. With a specificity of 72.22% and a sensitivity of more than 65%, the model predicted ophthalmopathy progression.

For repertoire sequencing, the TCR beta CDR3 regions were amplified from RNA transcripts. First-round RT-PCR with HTBI primers preceded a second-round multiplex PCR. TCRdb analysed the multiplex PCR reads with MiXCR anew, one entry per CDR3 protein. The sample lists approximately 410,000 distinct CDR3 sequences, roughly 15% seen once, with 7% in the top ten. This clonotype has just a few counts. Antigen: not known. The sample consisted of peripheral blood. The gene calls are TRBV6-5 and TRBJ1-2; D call uncertain. This TCR was sampled from a woman aged 18-30 years with stable Graves' hyperthyroidism. CDR3 sequence: CASRSKESYGYTF. The CDR3 DNA follows: TGTGCCAGCCGTTCCAAGGAGAGCTATGGCTACACCTTC.